These 7 T cell receptor beta chains were sequenced from one sample in a study of shared clonotypes between healthy human individuals. Assay: immunoSEQ multiplex PCR; the TCRdb copy retains only in-frame clones and omits some. The repertoire holds 950,000 to 1,100,000 clones, with about 75% as singletons. The sequenced sample consisted of memory CD4+ T cells sorted from blood. The sample's subset: CD45RA-negative fraction. These receptors originate from a man between 18 and 35 years old in good health.

The chain couples TRBV2 to TRBJ1-2; D remains unclear. The CDR3 loop spans 11 amino acids. V was trimmed by 8 bases and J by 5 bases, leaving 9 bases between them. Germline V gene sequence: CDR1 SNHLY, CDR2 FYNNEI. The CDR3 nucleotides are TGTGCCAGCGCGGCGGGATATGGCTACACCTTC. Protein product: CASAAGYGYTF.

This chain connects TRBV29-1 to TRBJ1-5; no reliable D call. CDR3 size: 13 residues. Germline V gene data show CDR1 as SQVTM and CDR2 as ANQGSEA. The ends were cut back, 5 bases at V and 4 bases at J, with 12 bases in the middle. The chain's CDR3 is CSVRDGGNQPQHF. In nucleotides, the CDR3 is TGCAGCGTTCGAGACGGAGGGAATCAGCCCCAGCATTTT. Based on the CDR3 plus reference TRBV29-1 and TRBJ1-5, the full variable domain is SAVISQKPSRDICQRGTSLTIQCQVDSQVTMMFWYRQQPGQSLTLIATANQGSEATYESGFVIDKFPISRPNLTFSTLTVSNMSPEDSSIYLCSVRDGGNQPQHFGDGTRLSIL.

The rearrangement joins TRBV6-4 to TRBJ1-3; the D is unclear. This CDR3 contains 16 residues. Germline loops: CDR1 MRHNA, CDR2 SNTAGT. The ends were cut back, 0 bases at V and 0 bases at J, with 9 bases in the middle. The CDR3 protein is CASSDSTQLSGNTIYF. The CDR3 DNA reads TGTGCCAGCAGTGACTCGACACAACTCTCTGGAAACACCATATATTTT.

The chain recombines TRBV2 with TRBJ2-7; D is perhaps TRBD2 (5 bases). The V end was cut by 8 bases, the J end by 0 bases, with 14 bases between. CDR1 and CDR2 from the germline V gene are SNHLY and FYNNEI. The CDR3 extends over 14 amino acids. CDR3 region: CASGKRGHSYEQYF. DNA of the CDR3: TGTGCCAGCGGGAAACGAGGGCACTCCTACGAGCAGTACTTC.

J is TRBJ1-5 and V is TRBV19; no clear D gene. Trimming removed 5 bases at V and 3 bases at J, with 14 bases between. Germline V CDR1 and CDR2: LNHDA, SQIVND (reference sequence). This CDR3 region has 15 residues. CDR3 sequence (DNA): TGTGCCAGTAGTTGGGCCGGACGGATCAATCAGCCCCAGCATTTT. It codes for CASSWAGRINQPQHF.

To note about this clone: Just one base apart from a much larger clone, this may be a read error. The chain uses TRBV28 and TRBJ2-5; 8 positions match TRBD1. Gene TRBJ2-7 matches the end of the DNA better, so the J call may be wrong. The germline V gene has CDR1 MDHEN and CDR2 SYDVKM. The CDR3 has 13 residues. For the CDR3, the DNA is TGTGCCAGCAGCCGGACAGGGACCTACGAGCAGTACTTC. This gives the protein CASSRTGTYEQYF.

The chain joins TRBV7-2 to TRBJ2-6, with D unclear. CDR1 is SGHTA, CDR2 FQGNSA, per germline. V was shortened by 2 bases and J by 0 bases, with 8 bases between the two germline ends. CDR3 size: 16 residues. CDR3 region: CASSLIGSSGANVLTF. The CDR3 DNA sequence: TGTGCCAGCAGCTTAATAGGGTCCTCTGGGGCCAACGTCCTGACTTTC. The full variable domain, in which reference TRBV7-2 and TRBJ2-6 provide the parts outside the CDR3, is GAGVSQSPSNKVTEKGKDVELRCDPISGHTALYWYRQSLGQGLEFLIYFQGNSAPDKSGLPSDRFSAERTGGSVSTLTIQRTQQEDSAVYLCASSLIGSSGANVLTFGAGSRLTVL.